Presented here are 27 T cell receptor beta chains from one specimen sequenced in a study of blood T cells in healthy people across ages. Alongside a J-beta primer mix, a sample-barcoded 5' primer served in a second PCR lasting roughly 6 to 11 cycles. TCRdb passed the 5' RACE reads through MiXCR, listing each CDR3 protein once. Of 850,000 to 1,300,000 distinct CDR3 sequences in the sample, 40% to 50% were seen once. The material sequenced was blood. The source of these receptors is a woman aged 55-70 years in good health.

V usage is TRBV29-1 and J usage is TRBJ2-1; 9 positions agree with TRBD2. Germline CDR1 SQVTM, CDR2 ANQGSEA. V gave up 0 bases and J gave up 4 bases; unmatched junction bases: 7. CDR3 length: 16 residues. CDR3 sequence: CSVEDPGTSSYNEQFF. As DNA, the CDR3 is TGCAGCGTTGAAGATCCCGGGACTAGCAGTTACAATGAGCAGTTCTTC.

The rearrangement uses TRBV7-9 and TRBJ2-1; 8 bases agree with TRBD2. Germline V gene sequence: CDR1 SEHNR, CDR2 FQNEAQ (reference sequence). V shed 1 base and J 4 bases; nucleotides not matched to a gene: 15. This CDR3 has 19 residues. The CDR3: CASSLESGGERRKYNEQFF. CDR3 coding DNA: TGTGCCAGCAGCTTAGAGTCGGGGGGGGAGCGGAGGAAATACAATGAGCAGTTCTTC.

This rearrangement joins TRBV7-8 to TRBJ2-5; D is tentatively TRBD1 or TRBD2 (6 bases each). The CDR3 extends over 19 amino acids. Between the trimmed V and J ends, which lost 7 bases and 2 bases, there was a span of 29 bases. The germline CDR1 and CDR2 sequences are SGHVS and FQNEAQ. CDR3 DNA: TGTGCCAGCACCCGGAGTGGGTCAAGAGTCGGGGGCTCGCAAGAGACCCAGTACTTC. Translated: CASTRSGSRVGGSQETQYF.

The gene calls are TRBV7-9 and TRBJ2-1, with TRBD2 identical over 13 bases. The CDR3 loop spans 16 amino acids. The germline CDR1 and CDR2 sequences are SEHNR and FQNEAQ (reference sequence). V gave up 6 bases and J gave up 9 bases; unmatched junction bases: 11. The CDR3 here is CASSSATSGRAGEQFF. The CDR3 bases are TGTGCCAGCAGTTCCGCTACTAGCGGGAGGGCCGGTGAGCAGTTCTTC.

This clonotype has a handful of counts. The J gene is TRBJ2-3, the V gene TRBV20-1, with D perhaps matching TRBD1 (5 bases). Trimming removed 0 bases at V and 6 bases at J, with 13 bases between. This CDR3 comprises 14 residues. CDR1 and CDR2 (germline): DFQATT, SNEGSKA (reference sequence). The CDR3 reads CSARDPTAWDTQYF. For the CDR3, the DNA is TGCAGTGCTAGAGACCCGACAGCCTGGGATACGCAGTATTTT.

This clonotype came up many times. The V call is TRBV29-1, the J call TRBJ2-7; 13 bases line up with TRBD2. The trim removed 3 bases at V and 6 bases at J, leaving 2 bases unmatched. CDR1 is SQVTM, CDR2 ANQGSEA, per germline. This CDR3 is built from 13 residues. CDR3: CSVDGLAGAEQYF. The CDR3 nucleotides are TGCAGCGTTGACGGACTAGCGGGAGCCGAGCAGTACTTC.

The CDR3 here is CATSEGAQPQHF. The CDR3 nucleotides read TGTGCCACCAGTGAGGGGGCTCAGCCCCAGCATTTT. The genes are TRBV24-1 and TRBJ1-5; the D gene is possibly TRBD1 (6 bases). Between the trimmed V and J ends, which lost 4 bases and 6 bases, there was a span of 6 bases. This CDR3 contains 12 residues. Germline CDR1 is KGHDR and CDR2 is SFDVKD.

This clonotype was seen a handful of times. The J gene is TRBJ2-3, the V gene TRBV6-2 or TRBV6-3; perhaps TRBD2 as D (6 bases). CDR1 and CDR2 (germline): MNHEY, SVGEGT. Trimming shortened V by 6 bases and J by 5 bases, and 15 bases separated the two germline ends. The CDR3 length is 14 residues. The CDR3 spells CASRTTAGGDTQYF. The CDR3 nucleotides are TGTGCCAGCAGGACGACAGCGGGTGGAGATACGCAGTATTTT.

The chain carries TRBV2 and TRBJ1-2, with 7 bases matching TRBD1. CDR3 length equals 14 residues. V shed 6 bases, J shed 7 bases, and the junction held 11 bases outside the gene matches. From germline, CDR1 is SNHLY and CDR2 FYNNEI. CDR3 in amino acids: CASRVTGDPFGYTF. For the CDR3, the DNA is TGTGCCAGCAGGGTTACAGGGGACCCATTTGGCTACACCTTC.

The V call is TRBV3-1, the J call TRBJ2-1, with D uncertain. In germline, CDR1 is LGHDT, CDR2 YNNKEL (reference sequence). V was trimmed by 2 bases and J by 1 base, leaving 9 bases between them. This CDR3 spans 15 amino acids. The CDR3 nucleotides read TGTGCCAGCAGCCAACTATATCAATCCTACAATGAGCAGTTCTTC. Translated, it gives CASSQLYQSYNEQFF.

The sample holds one count of this clonotype. This chain uses TRBV15 with TRBJ1-5, with 7 bases that match TRBD1. The junction had 9 bases not matched to a gene; V was cut back by 6 bases and J by 7 bases. CDR1 LNHNV and CDR2 YYDKDF come from the germline V gene (reference sequence). The CDR3 is 14 amino acids. For the CDR3, the DNA is TGTGCCACCAGTGTGACAGGGCGGGGACAGCCCCAGCATTTT. Protein product: CATSVTGRGQPQHF.

This clonotype was counted a few times. This chain uses TRBV9 with TRBJ1-2; D gene uncertain. CDR1 and CDR2 from the germline V gene are SGDLS and YYNGEE. The CDR3 length is 12 residues. The germline V and J ends were trimmed by 4 bases and 8 bases, with 12 bases remaining between them. CDR3 sequence reads: CASSLRVGGYTF. The CDR3 DNA follows: TGTGCCAGCAGCCTTAGAGTGGGAGGCTACACCTTC. Using reference TRBV9 and TRBJ1-2 for the parts outside the CDR3, the full variable domain is DSGVTQTPKHLITATGQRVTLRCSPRSGDLSVYWYQQSLDQGLQFLIQYYNGEERAKGNILERFSAQQFPDLHSELNLSSLELGDSALYFCASSLRVGGYTFGSGTRLTVV.

This clonotype was found a few times. This chain joins TRBV2 and TRBJ2-1, with 8 bases lining up with TRBD1. This CDR3 contains 13 residues. V trimming: 4 bases; J trimming: 8 bases; junction bases outside the gene matches: 4. From germline, CDR1 is SNHLY and CDR2 FYNNEI. CDR3 sequence reads: CASSANRGDEQFF. In nucleotides, the CDR3 is TGTGCCAGCAGTGCGAACAGGGGGGATGAGCAGTTCTTC.

This clonotype turned up a few times. The chain joins TRBV20-1 to TRBJ2-7; 7 bases align to TRBD1. The J segment lost 2 bases and the V segment lost 1 base, leaving 8 bases of the junction unmatched. The CDR3 is 15 amino acids. Germline CDR1 reads DFQATT; CDR2 reads SNEGSKA (reference sequence). DNA for the CDR3: TGCAGTGCTAGAGGGGTAGAACAGGGGACCTACGAGCAGTACTTC. It translates to CSARGVEQGTYEQYF.

The chain has TRBV3-1 and TRBJ2-1; the D is unclear. Germline V gene sequence: CDR1 LGHDT, CDR2 YNNKEL (reference sequence). The CDR3 is 11 amino acids. The ends were cut back, 1 base at V and 10 bases at J, with 5 bases in the middle. This chain's CDR3 is CASSQAGEQFF. In DNA form, the CDR3 reads TGTGCCAGCAGCCAAGCTGGGGAGCAGTTCTTC.

The sample holds a few counts of this clonotype. This chain connects TRBV6-2 or TRBV6-3 to TRBJ1-2, with a weak D call TRBD1 (5 bases). Germline V gene lookup returns CDR1 MNHEY and CDR2 SVGEGT. The CDR3 is 14 residues long. The V and J ends lost 8 bases and 4 bases respectively, with 17 bases between them. CDR3 nucleotides: TGTGCCAGCGCCCAAAAAGGGACCTTCTATGGCTACACCTTC. It encodes CASAQKGTFYGYTF.

This rearrangement joins TRBV6-2 or TRBV6-3 to TRBJ2-1, with 8 bases aligning to TRBD2. The CDR3 is 16 residues long. Germline V gene lookup returns CDR1 MNHEY and CDR2 SVGEGT. V shed 7 bases, J shed 7 bases, and the junction held 15 bases outside the gene matches. The CDR3 DNA is TGTGCCAGCAATAATCATCTGGCGGGAGGTCAGAATGAGCAGTTCTTC. Amino acid sequence: CASNNHLAGGQNEQFF.

To note about this clonotype: Being one base from a much bigger clone, this may be a read error. The V and J genes are TRBV29-1 and TRBJ1-2; D is undetermined. Germline V gene lookup returns CDR1 SQVTM and CDR2 ANQGSEA. The CDR3 spans 14 residues. The CDR3: CSAGNGEALYGHTF. The DNA of the CDR3 is TGCAGCGCTGGGAATGGGGAGGCGCTCTATGGCCACACCTTC. The variable domain in full, completed from reference TRBV29-1 and TRBJ1-2, reads SAVISQKPSRDICQRGTSLTIQCQVDSQVTMMFWYRQQPGQSLTLIATANQGSEATYESGFVIDKFPISRPNLTFSTLTVSNMSPEDSSIYLCSAGNGEALYGHTFGSGTRLTVV.

This clonotype has more than one count but fewer than ten. V gene TRBV10-3 combines with J gene TRBJ2-7; 9 positions agree with TRBD1. Looked up from germline, CDR1 is ENHRY and CDR2 is SYGVKD. Trimming took 4 bases from V and 7 from J; bases not matched to a gene: 8. The CDR3 loop spans 14 amino acids. CDR3 nucleotides: TGTGCCATCAGTGGATCAGGGACAGGGCGGGAGCAGTACTTC. Encoded protein: CAISGSGTGREQYF.

This rearrangement joins TRBV14 to TRBJ2-4, with TRBD2 matching 7 bases. V gave up 0 bases and J gave up 13 bases; unmatched junction bases: 3. The CDR3 sequence is 12 residues long. Germline V lookup: CDR1 SGHDN, CDR2 FVKESK. The CDR3 here is CASSQDGRVQYF. The CDR3 region has the DNA TGTGCCAGCAGCCAAGATGGGAGGGTGCAGTACTTC.

This chain links TRBV3-1 with TRBJ2-3; the D is unclear. The germline V gene encodes CDR1 LGHDT and CDR2 YNNKEL (reference sequence). This CDR3 comprises 13 residues. V dropped 4 bases and J dropped 4 bases, with 9 bases sitting between them. The CDR3 DNA follows: TGTGCCAGCAGCCCCCCGGACGCAGATACGCAGTATTTT. Its protein is CASSPPDADTQYF.

CDR3 amino acids: CSRPRDRGHEQYF. In DNA form, the CDR3 reads TGCAGTCGCCCCCGGGACAGGGGTCACGAGCAGTACTTC. This chain joins TRBV29-1 and TRBJ2-7; 10 bases agree with TRBD1. Per the germline V gene, CDR1 is SQVTM and CDR2 is ANQGSEA. The CDR3 sequence is 13 residues long.

The V gene is TRBV20-1, the J gene TRBJ2-7, with D possibly matching TRBD2 (5 bases). The CDR3 covers 12 residues. The germline gives CDR1 DFQATT, CDR2 SNEGSKA (reference sequence). Between the trimmed V and J ends, which lost 5 bases and 2 bases, there was a span of 10 bases. CDR3 in DNA: TGCAGTGCTCGGACTCAAACCTACGAGCAGTACTTC. This encodes CSARTQTYEQYF.

This rearrangement joins TRBV10-3 to TRBJ2-3; D may match TRBD1 or TRBD2 (6 bases each). The CDR3 loop spans 15 amino acids. V was pared by 10 bases and J by 9 bases, with 26 bases between. CDR1 is ENHRY, CDR2 SYGVKD, per germline. CDR3 in DNA: TGTGCCACCTCTCCGGGGGCGGTGGTACAGAGAACGCAGTATTTT. As protein: CATSPGAVVQRTQYF.

This chain uses TRBV9 with TRBJ2-7; 9 bases agree with TRBD2. This CDR3 is 18 amino acids long. CDR1 SGDLS and CDR2 YYNGEE come from the germline V gene. V lost 0 bases to trimming and J lost 0 bases; unmatched junction nucleotides: 10. The CDR3 sequence: CASSVGHSGSPNSYEQYF. In DNA form, the CDR3 reads TGTGCCAGCAGCGTAGGTCATAGCGGGAGCCCTAACTCCTACGAGCAGTACTTC.

This clonotype was seen only a few times. The CDR3 bases are TGTGCCAGCAGCCTTACCGGGACTAGCGCATACAATGAGCAGTTCTTC. Translating it yields CASSLTGTSAYNEQFF. The J gene is TRBJ2-1, the V gene TRBV3-1; 10 bases map to TRBD2. Germline V gives CDR1 LGHDT, CDR2 YNNKEL (reference sequence). This CDR3 spans 16 amino acids. J was trimmed by 4 bases and V by 4 bases; bases with no gene match: 7.

The DNA for the CDR3 is TGTGCCAGCAGCGTAGCTAAAGGTGCCAAGGATGGAGATACGCAGTATTTT. Amino acid sequence: CASSVAKGAKDGDTQYF. V usage is TRBV9 and J usage is TRBJ2-3; D not certain. Germline V gene lookup returns CDR1 SGDLS and CDR2 YYNGEE. CDR3 length: 17 residues. V dropped 0 bases and J dropped 5 bases, with 19 bases sitting between them.